The 31 T cell receptor beta chains listed next were all sequenced from one sample in a study of cytomegalovirus exposure and HLA in healthy donors. Both 60 Vbeta primers and 13 Jbeta primers went into the PCR. Sequenced by immunoSEQ multiplex PCR; TCRdb stores in-frame clones only, minus some. The data show about 98,000 clones, around 75% seen once. The source material was PBMCs. All receptors come from a man between 18 and 29 years old in good health and CMV-seropositive.

The J gene is TRBJ2-5, the V gene TRBV5-1, with 13 bases fitting TRBD2. This CDR3 comprises 16 residues. V lost 5 bases to trimming and J lost 5 bases; unmatched junction nucleotides: 9. Germline-derived CDR1 and CDR2 are SGHRS and YFSETQ. The CDR3 nucleotides read TGCGCCAGCAGTCGACTAGCGGGGGGCCCGGGGGAGACCCAGTACTTC. This translates into CASSRLAGGPGETQYF.

The chain is built from TRBV5-1 and TRBJ2-5; 10 bases map to TRBD1. CDR1 and CDR2 from the germline V gene are SGHRS and YFSETQ. J was trimmed by 5 bases and V by 2 bases; bases with no gene match: 6. This CDR3 is built from 15 residues. In nucleotides, the CDR3 is TGCGCCAGCAGCTTAGGACAGGGGGAGTGGGAGACCCAGTACTTC. Its translation: CASSLGQGEWETQYF.

The genes are TRBV18 and TRBJ1-6; a weak D match, TRBD1 (5 bases). Trimming removed 0 bases at V and 5 bases at J, with 8 bases between. CDR1 is KGHSH and CDR2 is LQKENI in the germline V gene. This CDR3 spans 15 amino acids. CDR3 sequence reads: CASSPPGGNNSPLHF. In DNA form, the CDR3 reads TGTGCCAGCTCACCACCGGGGGGAAATAATTCACCCCTCCACTTT. The complete variable domain, with remaining parts taken from reference TRBV18 and TRBJ1-6, reads NAGVMQNPRHLVRRRGQEARLRCSPMKGHSHVYWYRQLPEEGLKFMVYLQKENIIDESGMPKERFSAEFPKEGPSILRIQQVVRGDSAAYFCASSPPGGNNSPLHFGNGTRLTVT.

This clone is deemed medium-sized. The chain carries TRBV28 and TRBJ2-1; 9 nucleotides agree with TRBD1. The germline gives CDR1 MDHEN, CDR2 SYDVKM. V gave up 4 bases and J gave up 8 bases; unmatched junction bases: 12. The CDR3 is made up of 16 amino acids. The CDR3 spells CASSSEQGAGNDEQFF. The CDR3 DNA follows: TGTGCCAGCAGTTCGGAACAGGGGGCTGGTAACGATGAGCAGTTCTTC.

This chain joins TRBV28 and TRBJ1-6, with D unclear. There are 15 residues in the CDR3. The germline V and J ends were trimmed by 5 bases and 8 bases, with 16 bases remaining between them. From germline, CDR1 is MDHEN and CDR2 SYDVKM. The CDR3 region is CASSPRLGRDSPLHF. CDR3 in DNA: TGTGCCAGCAGTCCTCGACTCGGGAGGGATTCACCCCTCCACTTT. Drawing the rest from reference TRBV28 and TRBJ1-6, the complete variable domain is DVKVTQSSRYLVKRTGEKVFLECVQDMDHENMFWYRQDPGLGLRLIYFSYDVKMKEKGDIPEGYSVSREKKERFSLILESASTNQTSMYLCASSPRLGRDSPLHFGNGTRLTVT.

This chain uses TRBV7-2 with TRBJ2-3, with 9 bases lining up with TRBD2. The germline V gene encodes CDR1 SGHTA and CDR2 FQGNSA. The CDR3 runs to 14 residues. The ends lost 6 bases at V and 6 bases at J; junction bases unmatched: 7. The CDR3 here is CASSRAGGLDTQYF. The CDR3 nucleotides read TGTGCCAGCAGTAGGGCGGGGGGGCTTGATACGCAGTATTTT. The full variable domain, in which reference TRBV7-2 and TRBJ2-3 provide the parts outside the CDR3, is GAGVSQSPSNKVTEKGKDVELRCDPISGHTALYWYRQSLGQGLEFLIYFQGNSAPDKSGLPSDRFSAERTGGSVSTLTIQRTQQEDSAVYLCASSRAGGLDTQYFGPGTRLTVL.

This clone was detected only a few times. The CDR3 here is CASSVAQGNIQYF. CDR3 sequence (DNA): TGTGCCAGCAGTGTTGCCCAGGGCAACATTCAGTACTTC. This chain uses TRBV25-1 with TRBJ2-4; weak D call: TRBD1 (5 bases). The germline V gene encodes CDR1 MGHDK and CDR2 SYGVNS. Between the trimmed V and J ends, which lost 4 bases and 7 bases, there was a span of 11 bases. This CDR3 region has 13 residues.

This clone was seen a handful of times. This chain connects TRBV13 to TRBJ2-1; D is unresolved. The germline gives CDR1 PRHDT, CDR2 FYEKMQ (reference sequence). V lost 1 base and J 9 bases, leaving 7 bases between the germline ends. The CDR3 extends over 12 amino acids. The CDR3 DNA sequence: TGTGCCAGCAGCTTAGTTGTTCGTGAGCAGTTCTTC. This gives the protein CASSLVVREQFF.

The CDR3 sequence is CASSLESGSPLHF. CDR3 sequence (DNA): TGTGCCAGCAGCTTAGAGAGCGGTTCACCCCTCCACTTT. The chain has TRBV7-9 and TRBJ1-6; D is unclear. CDR1 SEHNR and CDR2 FQNEAQ come from the germline V gene (reference sequence). V was pared by 1 base and J by 9 bases, with 7 bases between. This CDR3 spans 13 amino acids.

This chain uses TRBV28 with TRBJ1-2; 10 nucleotides agree with TRBD1. V lost 4 bases, J lost 2 bases, and 13 bases stayed unmatched. Germline assignment: CDR1 MDHEN and CDR2 SYDVKM. The length of the CDR3 is 18 residues. The CDR3 loop is CASSSADRGPNLNYGYTF. Written as DNA, the CDR3 is TGTGCCAGCAGTTCGGCAGACAGGGGGCCTAACCTCAACTATGGCTACACCTTC.

J is TRBJ1-1 and V is TRBV30; tentatively, D is TRBD1 (5 bases). The CDR3 is 14 amino acids. V was cut by 1 base and J by 0 bases, with 9 bases left in between. In germline, CDR1 is GTSNPN, CDR2 SVGIG (reference sequence). The CDR3 nucleotides are TGTGCCTGGAGTGAGGGACTCTTGAACACTGAAGCTTTCTTT. This gives the protein CAWSEGLLNTEAFF.

The chain uses TRBV19 and TRBJ2-3; maybe TRBD2 (5 bases). CDR1 is LNHDA, CDR2 SQIVND, per germline (reference sequence). Trimming pared 7 bases from V and 1 base from J, leaving 18 bases between. The CDR3 runs 16 residues. The CDR3 coding sequence is TGTGCCAGTACCCTCGGTCGGGGTTTAGGCACAGATACGCAGTATTTT. Translated, it gives CASTLGRGLGTDTQYF.

The chain couples TRBV29-1 to TRBJ1-2; a possible D gene is TRBD1 (5 bases). V was trimmed by 4 bases and J by 4 bases, leaving 16 bases between them. Germline CDR1 SQVTM, CDR2 ANQGSEA. CDR3 length: 14 residues. The CDR3 reads CSVGGGGRVYGYTF. Here the CDR3 DNA reads TGCAGCGTTGGTGGTGGGGGGAGAGTCTATGGCTACACCTTC.

By frequency in the sample, this clone is medium-sized. V gene TRBV11-1 combines with J gene TRBJ2-7; possible D gene TRBD1, 6 bases. Germline loops: CDR1 SGHAT, CDR2 FQDESV (reference sequence). V lost 5 bases and J 9 bases, leaving 23 bases between the germline ends. The CDR3 is made up of 15 amino acids. The CDR3 DNA follows: TGTGCCAGCAGCGTCCGGGACCCTTTTGTAGGGGGGCAGTACTTC. Translation gives CASSVRDPFVGGQYF.

The chain uses TRBV28 and TRBJ1-4; no clear D gene. The ends were cut back, 3 bases at V and 4 bases at J, with 9 bases in the middle. Looked up from germline, CDR1 is MDHEN and CDR2 is SYDVKM. This CDR3 is 14 amino acids long. CDR3 loop: CASSLMAINEKLFF. For the CDR3, the DNA is TGTGCCAGCAGTTTGATGGCCATTAATGAAAAACTGTTTTTT.

This chain connects TRBV14 to TRBJ1-6, with 7 bases lining up with TRBD1. From germline, CDR1 is SGHDN and CDR2 FVKESK. CDR3 length: 15 residues. V lost 1 base to trimming and J lost 9 bases; unmatched junction nucleotides: 6. CDR3 nucleotides: TGTGCCAGCAGCCAAGCTAGGGGGCCAGTTTCACCCCTCCACTTT. Amino acid sequence: CASSQARGPVSPLHF.

This clone is a singleton in its sample. The chain uses TRBV19 and TRBJ2-1; tentatively, D is TRBD1 (6 bases). V was shortened by 5 bases and J by 10 bases, with 9 bases between the two germline ends. Germline values: CDR1 LNHDA, CDR2 SQIVND (reference sequence). CDR3 length: 11 residues. The CDR3 DNA reads TGTGCCAGTAGTCTAGGGACAGAGCAGTTCTTC. It specifies CASSLGTEQFF.

This sequence joins TRBV5-4 and TRBJ1-6, with 8 nucleotides matching TRBD1. The CDR3 totals 16 residues. The J segment lost 1 base and the V segment lost 4 bases, leaving 4 bases of the junction unmatched. Germline V gene sequence: CDR1 SGHNT, CDR2 YYREEE (reference sequence). Here the CDR3 reads CASSPGQGSYNSPLHF. The CDR3 DNA is TGTGCCAGCAGCCCTGGACAGGGTTCCTATAATTCACCCCTCCACTTT. The full variable domain, with the rest looked up from reference TRBV5-4 and TRBJ1-6, is ETGVTQSPTHLIKTRGQQVTLRCSSQSGHNTVSWYQQALGQGPQFIFQYYREEENGRGNFPPRFSGLQFPNYSSELNVNALELDDSALYLCASSPGQGSYNSPLHFGNGTRLTVT.

V gene TRBV7-9 combines with J gene TRBJ1-5, with D uncertain. V was pared by 4 bases and J by 5 bases, with 6 bases between. This CDR3 is built from 12 residues. The germline V gene has CDR1 SEHNR and CDR2 FQNEAQ (reference sequence). CDR3 nucleotides: TGTGCCAGCAGCTCCGTAGATCAGCCCCAGCATTTT. It codes for CASSSVDQPQHF.

This chain links TRBV27 with TRBJ2-7, with D perhaps TRBD1 (6 bases). The CDR3 is made up of 13 amino acids. The germline V and J ends were trimmed by 6 bases and 9 bases, with 18 bases remaining between them. CDR1 and CDR2 (germline): MNHEY, SMNVEV (reference sequence). The CDR3, as DNA: TGTGCCAGCAGCACTCCCGACAGGTACCGGCAGTACTTC. The encoded protein is CASSTPDRYRQYF.

The chain uses TRBV4-1 and TRBJ2-1; no clear D gene. Germline assignment: CDR1 MGHRA and CDR2 YSYEKL. The germline V and J ends were trimmed by 2 bases and 5 bases, with 7 bases remaining between them. This CDR3 contains 13 residues. The CDR3 coding sequence is TGCGCCAGCAGCCAACGGAGTGACAATGAGCAGTTCTTC. Translating gives CASSQRSDNEQFF.

Regarding this clone: One end of the junction does not line up with germline, which may come from a read error. The same CDR3 is also encoded by other DNA sequences in this sample. This chain connects TRBV30 to TRBJ1-6; D ambiguous. The CDR3 extends over 12 amino acids. Germline CDR1 reads GTSNPN; CDR2 reads SVGIG (reference sequence). This CDR3 reads CASGLNNSPLHF. The CDR3 DNA reads TGTGCTTCGGGGTTGAATAATTCCCCCCTCCACTTT.

This clone was observed a handful of times. J is TRBJ1-2 and V is TRBV6-1; D uncertain. Trimming cost V 2 bases and J 2 bases, with 15 bases left between them. The length of the CDR3 is 16 residues. The germline V gene has CDR1 MNHNS and CDR2 SASEGT. The CDR3 DNA reads as TGTGCCAGCAGTGAACGATACTGGAGGATCAACTATGGCTACACCTTC. It codes for CASSERYWRINYGYTF.

Note on this clone: Other DNA sequences within the sample encode an identical CDR3. The chain couples TRBV7-8 to TRBJ1-2; 7 positions agree with TRBD1. Trimming cost V 4 bases and J 4 bases; bases outside gene matches: 3. Germline V gene sequence: CDR1 SGHVS, CDR2 FQNEAQ. The CDR3 is 13 residues long. In nucleotides, the CDR3 is TGTGCCAGCAGCTCGGGACAGCTCTATGGCTACACCTTC. It is translated as CASSSGQLYGYTF. Complete variable domain (other parts from reference TRBV7-8 and TRBJ1-2): GAGVSQSPRYKVAKRGQDVALRCDPISGHVSLFWYQQALGQGPEFLTYFQNEAQLDKSGLPSDRFFAERPEGSVSTLKIQRTQQEDSAVYLCASSSGQLYGYTFGSGTRLTVV.

This chain joins TRBV7-9 and TRBJ1-1; no clear D gene. Germline lookup yields CDR1 SEHNR and CDR2 FQNEAQ (reference sequence). Trimming took off 4 bases at V and 5 bases at J, with 17 bases between the two ends. The CDR3 has 15 amino acids. The CDR3 coding sequence is TGTGCCAGCAGCTCGGTGGGCGGCGGGAGGACTGAAGCTTTCTTT. Translated, it gives CASSSVGGGRTEAFF.

Concerning this clone: At the DNA level, this CDR3 is encoded by other sequences in the same sample as well. The gene calls are TRBV30 and TRBJ2-3, with D possibly matching TRBD1 (6 bases). This CDR3 spans 14 amino acids. Germline V gene lookup returns CDR1 GTSNPN and CDR2 SVGIG (reference sequence). V lost 1 base and J 1 base, leaving 9 bases between the germline ends. CDR3 nucleotides: TGTGCCTGGAGTGGGGGACAAGGCACAGATACGCAGTATTTT. It encodes CAWSGGQGTDTQYF.

The V gene is TRBV29-1, the J gene TRBJ2-3, with D perhaps TRBD1 (5 bases). CDR3 length: 13 residues. CDR1 and CDR2 (germline): SQVTM, ANQGSEA. Trimming removed 3 bases from V and 0 bases from J, with 7 bases in between. DNA of the CDR3: TGCAGCGTTGACAGGGCTAGCACAGATACGCAGTATTTT. It codes for CSVDRASTDTQYF.

This clone was recorded once. The genes are TRBV6-5 and TRBJ2-5, with 7 bases matching TRBD2. The CDR3 totals 13 residues. Germline CDR1 is MNHEY and CDR2 is SVGAGI. The V gene end was trimmed by 2 bases and the J gene end by 7 bases; junction bases not matched to a gene: 4. The CDR3 sequence is CASSYGGEGTQYF. CDR3 in DNA: TGTGCCAGCAGTTACGGCGGGGAGGGGACCCAGTACTTC.

The genes are TRBV5-5 and TRBJ2-7, with TRBD1 matching 9 bases. The CDR3 has 14 residues. V was clipped by 4 bases and J by 7 bases; unmatched bases: 9. Germline V gene data show CDR1 as SGHKS and CDR2 as YYEKEE (reference sequence). CDR3 nucleotide sequence: TGTGCCAGCAGCCCGGACAGGGGCTTCGGTGAGCAGTACTTC. This sequence encodes CASSPDRGFGEQYF.

The chain combines TRBV6-6 with TRBJ2-5; the match to TRBD1 covers 12 bases. Losses at the gene ends were 8 bases for V and 7 bases for J; bases not matched to a gene: 14. CDR1 is MNHNY, CDR2 SVGAGI, per germline (reference sequence). CDR3 length: 16 amino acids. The CDR3 coding sequence is TGTGCCAGCCCGATTCACTGGGGACAGGGGGCGGTGACCCAGTACTTC. Translation: CASPIHWGQGAVTQYF.

This clone was seen a few times. The rearrangement joins TRBV14 to TRBJ2-7; 8 bases line up with TRBD2. Germline trimming cut 1 base from V and 2 bases from J; bases unmatched to any gene: 4. The CDR3 has 15 amino acids. The V gene's germline CDR1 is SGHDN and CDR2 FVKESK. The CDR3 is CASSQAAGAPYEQYF. CDR3 sequence (DNA): TGTGCCAGCAGCCAAGCAGCGGGGGCTCCCTACGAGCAGTACTTC.